This record covers a single TCR beta chain. What it binds is not known. These data belong to a study of cytomegalovirus exposure and HLA in healthy donors. Background on the study: About four fifths of around 400 genotyped donors fell in the Caucasian-associated ancestry cluster.

Study conclusions and caveats: In vitro assays verified that a few CMV-associated chains recognized CMV antigens specifically. A missense variant in DCLRE1C was later tied to TCR beta V- and J-gene trimming.

This CDR3 spans 15 amino acids. Per germline, CDR1 MNHEY and CDR2 SVGAGI. It was with 60 Vbeta and 13 Jbeta primers that the PCR ran. Assay used: immunoSEQ multiplex PCR; TCRdb lists only in-frame clones, some missing. The table records a few hundred thousand clones, roughly 80% of them present only once. The specimen was PBMCs. V is TRBV6-5 and J is TRBJ2-7; tentatively, D is TRBD1 (6 bases). The sequence was collected from a girl aged 2 to 10 in good health and CMV-seronegative. Here the CDR3 DNA reads TGTGCTTCTTCCTCCCGGACAGAGGGGTCCTACGAGCAGTACTTC. Translated: CASSSRTEGSYEQYF.